These 9 T cell receptor beta chains were sequenced from one sample in a study of T cell repertoires in cytomegalovirus infection. TCRdb reprocessed the reads with MiXCR, giving one entry per CDR3 protein. The table includes 55,000 to 85,000 distinct CDR3 sequences, approximately 3.6% detected once. Input material: PBMCs. The source of these receptors is a human donor in good health (CMV status not recorded). Some clones in this sample may be carry-over from other donors' samples.

This clonotype appeared many times. The CDR3 nucleotides are TGTGCCAGCAGTTTGATGCGAGGGGGGACCCAGTACTTC. Encoded protein: CASSLMRGGTQYF. The chain recombines TRBV12-3 or TRBV12-4 with TRBJ2-5, with D perhaps TRBD1 (6 bases). The CDR3 has 13 amino acids. V shed 3 bases and J shed 7 bases, with 12 bases lying between them.

This clonotype was seen at least ten times. The V gene is TRBV11-2, the J gene TRBJ1-2, with D hard to call. The CDR3 has 13 amino acids. Trimming stripped 5 bases from V and 5 bases from J, with 12 bases between. The germline CDR1 and CDR2 sequences are SGHAT and FQNNGV. DNA of the CDR3: TGTGCCAGCAGCAGGCAGGTTCAGTATGGCTACACCTTC. This translates into CASSRQVQYGYTF.

The J gene is TRBJ1-1, the V gene TRBV7-2; 9 positions agree with TRBD1. The CDR3 loop spans 14 amino acids. The V gene end was trimmed by 6 bases and the J gene end by 4 bases; junction bases not matched to a gene: 6. From germline, CDR1 is SGHTA and CDR2 FQGNSA. CDR3 nucleotide sequence: TGTGCCAGCAGTTATCAGACAGGGGGCACTGAAGCTTTCTTT. Protein: CASSYQTGGTEAFF.

This clonotype was recorded at least ten times. The chain combines TRBV5-4 with TRBJ2-2, with no clear D. Germline assignment: CDR1 SGHNT and CDR2 YYREEE (reference sequence). V gave up 4 bases and J gave up 6 bases, with 13 bases separating them. This CDR3 contains 14 residues. The CDR3 here is CASSMTHRSGELFF. Here the CDR3 DNA reads TGTGCCAGCAGCATGACTCACCGATCCGGGGAGCTGTTTTTT. Complete variable domain (other parts from reference TRBV5-4 and TRBJ2-2): ETGVTQSPTHLIKTRGQQVTLRCSSQSGHNTVSWYQQALGQGPQFIFQYYREEENGRGNFPPRFSGLQFPNYSSELNVNALELDDSALYLCASSMTHRSGELFFGEGSRLTVL.

The chain links TRBV6-2 or TRBV6-3 to TRBJ1-1; TRBD1 might be the D (5 bases). Germline values: CDR1 MNHEY, CDR2 SVGEGT. V shed 11 bases and J shed 3 bases, with 10 bases lying between them. This CDR3 is 11 amino acids long. CDR3 sequence (DNA): TGTGCCGCCCGGACATACACTGAAGCTTTCTTT. As protein: CAARTYTEAFF.

The table lists this clonotype with many counts. This chain joins TRBV7-2 and TRBJ2-3; TRBD1 matches at 8 bases. CDR1 and CDR2 (germline): SGHTA, FQGNSA. With 0 bases clipped from V and 3 bases from J, the junction kept 11 bases outside the gene matches. CDR3 size: 18 residues. Written as DNA, the CDR3 is TGTGCCAGCAGCTTAGCCCTACCTGGACAGGGATGGACAGATACGCAGTATTTT. This encodes CASSLALPGQGWTDTQYF.

This clonotype was seen many times. As DNA, the CDR3 is TGTGCCAGCAGCTTAGGGGCGGGACTAGCGGGACCAACTGACACAGATACGCAGTATTTT. Translated, it gives CASSLGAGLAGPTDTDTQYF. The chain recombines TRBV7-6 with TRBJ2-3, with 13 bases fitting TRBD2. CDR1 SGHVS and CDR2 FNYEAQ come from the germline V gene. V was pared by 1 base and J by 2 bases, with 12 bases of the junction left unmatched. CDR3 size: 20 residues.

This clonotype showed up many times. This chain links TRBV7-2 with TRBJ2-3, with 8 bases aligning to TRBD2. Trimming cost V 5 bases and J 4 bases; bases outside gene matches: 8. Germline V gives CDR1 SGHTA, CDR2 FQGNSA. This CDR3 has 15 amino acids. The CDR3 bases are TGTGCCAGCAGCACGTCGGGGGGGCTTTCAGATACGCAGTATTTT. Protein: CASSTSGGLSDTQYF.

This clonotype was recorded at least ten times. The chain carries TRBV7-2 and TRBJ2-7, with 9 bases that match TRBD2. The CDR3 length is 17 residues. V lost 5 bases and J lost 6; bases outside the gene matches: 17. Per germline, CDR1 SGHTA and CDR2 FQGNSA. The CDR3 region is CASSPGWSGRPGGEQYF. CDR3 in DNA: TGTGCCAGCAGCCCCGGTTGGAGCGGGAGGCCCGGGGGCGAGCAGTACTTC.